Listed here are 8 T cell receptor beta chains from one sample, sequenced in a study of T cell responses to AZD1222 COVID-19 vaccine. Clones were sequenced by immunoSEQ multiplex PCR, and TCRdb holds only the in-frame ones, with some missing. The table shows some 90,000 clones, with approximately 89% occurring only once. Material: peripheral blood, obtained on day 0 of AZD1222 vaccination. The receptor set was obtained from an adult in good health.

The V call is TRBV30, the J call TRBJ1-2, with TRBD1 matching over 11 bases. The V and J ends lost 4 bases and 0 bases, in that order; junction bases with no gene match: 4. The CDR3 runs to 15 residues. Per germline, CDR1 GTSNPN and CDR2 SVGIG (reference sequence). The CDR3 coding sequence is TGTGCCTGGACGATGGGACAGGGGGCTAACTATGGCTACACCTTC. Translation gives CAWTMGQGANYGYTF.

V usage is TRBV7-2 and J usage is TRBJ2-5, with D unclear. Germline CDR1 SGHTA, CDR2 FQGNSA. V lost 1 base, J lost 5 bases, and 8 bases lay in between. The CDR3 sequence is 13 residues long. This CDR3 reads CASSLDVDETQYF. For the CDR3, the DNA is TGTGCCAGCAGCTTAGATGTCGATGAGACCCAGTACTTC. Together with reference TRBV7-2 and TRBJ2-5, the CDR3 gives the full variable domain: GAGVSQSPSNKVTEKGKDVELRCDPISGHTALYWYRQSLGQGLEFLIYFQGNSAPDKSGLPSDRFSAERTGGSVSTLTIQRTQQEDSAVYLCASSLDVDETQYFGPGTRLLVL.

The V call is TRBV2, the J call TRBJ1-1; D possibly corresponds to TRBD1 (5 bases). The germline V gene has CDR1 SNHLY and CDR2 FYNNEI. V gave up 6 bases and J gave up 1 base, with 12 bases separating them. The CDR3 contains 14 residues. The CDR3, as DNA: TGTGCCAGCAGAAGACAGAGAGGGAACACTGAAGCTTTCTTT. The encoded protein is CASRRQRGNTEAFF.

The chain has TRBV7-6 and TRBJ2-3; 8 bases are a match to TRBD2. CDR3 length: 15 amino acids. J lost 6 bases, V lost 3 bases, and 8 bases had no gene match. The germline V gene encodes CDR1 SGHVS and CDR2 FNYEAQ. The CDR3 sequence: CASSFTATGGDTQYF. The CDR3 DNA is TGTGCCAGCAGCTTTACCGCGACGGGGGGGGATACGCAGTATTTT. The entire variable domain, with the rest obtained from reference TRBV7-6 and TRBJ2-3, is as follows: GAGVSQSPRYKVTKRGQDVALRCDPISGHVSLYWYRQALGQGPEFLTYFNYEAQQDKSGLPNDRFSAERPEGSISTLTIQRTEQRDSAMYRCASSFTATGGDTQYFGPGTRLTVL.

The chain has TRBV27 and TRBJ1-3; D perhaps matches TRBD1 (6 bases). The CDR3 has 15 amino acids. V gave up 3 bases and J gave up 2 bases, with 11 bases separating them. The V gene's germline CDR1 is MNHEY and CDR2 SMNVEV (reference sequence). The DNA for the CDR3 is TGTGCCAGCAGTTTCAGGGGCACAGCTGGAAACACCATATATTTT. Translated, it gives CASSFRGTAGNTIYF.

The rearrangement uses TRBV7-2 and TRBJ1-4, with 10 bases identical to TRBD1. CDR1 and CDR2 from the germline V gene are SGHTA and FQGNSA. The V segment lost 4 bases and the J segment 6 bases; nucleotides outside the gene matches: 5. The length of the CDR3 is 15 residues. The CDR3 bases are TGTGCCAGCAGCTCCAGACAGGGGGCTTATGAAAAACTGTTTTTT. Protein: CASSSRQGAYEKLFF.

The V call is TRBV23-1, the J call TRBJ1-2; D unclear. TRBV23-1 is identified as an open reading frame with a role that is uncertain. This CDR3 spans 13 amino acids. Deletions cut 3 bases from V and 6 bases from J, with 11 bases between. The CDR3: CASSHLGLHGYTF. The CDR3 bases are TGCGCCAGCAGTCATCTGGGGTTACATGGCTACACCTTC.

Concerning this clone itself: Different DNA sequences within this sample yield the same CDR3. The V and J genes are TRBV3-1 (or the pseudogene TRBV3-2) and TRBJ2-3, with D unclear. The V gene's germline CDR1 is LGHDT and CDR2 YNNKEL (reference sequence). The CDR3 is made up of 11 amino acids. Trimming left V 3 bases short and J 6 bases short, with 4 bases between. CDR3 bases: TGTGCCAGCAGCCAGGCGGATACGCAGTATTTT. This sequence encodes CASSQADTQYF.